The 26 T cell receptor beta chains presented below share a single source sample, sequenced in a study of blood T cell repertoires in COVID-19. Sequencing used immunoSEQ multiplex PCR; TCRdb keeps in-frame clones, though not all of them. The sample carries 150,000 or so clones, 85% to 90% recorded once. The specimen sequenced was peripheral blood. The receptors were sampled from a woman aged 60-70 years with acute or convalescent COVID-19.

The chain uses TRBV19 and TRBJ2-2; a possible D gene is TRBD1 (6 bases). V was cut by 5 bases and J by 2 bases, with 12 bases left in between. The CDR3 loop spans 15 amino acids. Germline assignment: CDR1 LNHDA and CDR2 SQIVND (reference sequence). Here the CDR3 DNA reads TGTGCCAGTAGTCAGACAGGTTTTAACACCGGGGAGCTGTTTTTT. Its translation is CASSQTGFNTGELFF.

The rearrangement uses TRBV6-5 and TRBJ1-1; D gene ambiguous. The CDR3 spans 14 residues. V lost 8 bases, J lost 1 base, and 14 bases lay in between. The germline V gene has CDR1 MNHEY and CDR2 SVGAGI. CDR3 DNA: TGTGCCAGCCGGCCTGGGCCCCAGAACACTGAAGCTTTCTTT. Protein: CASRPGPQNTEAFF.

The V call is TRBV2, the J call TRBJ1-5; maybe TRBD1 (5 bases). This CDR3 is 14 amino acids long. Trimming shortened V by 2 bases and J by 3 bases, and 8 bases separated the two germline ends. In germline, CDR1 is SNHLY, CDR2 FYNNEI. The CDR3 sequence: CASSEQGLNQPQHF. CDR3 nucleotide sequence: TGTGCCAGCAGTGAACAGGGCCTCAATCAGCCCCAGCATTTT.

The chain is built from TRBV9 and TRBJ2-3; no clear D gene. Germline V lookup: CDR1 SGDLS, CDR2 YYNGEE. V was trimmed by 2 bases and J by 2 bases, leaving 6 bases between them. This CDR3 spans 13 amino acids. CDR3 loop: CASSVTVTDTQYF. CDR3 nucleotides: TGTGCCAGCAGCGTCACAGTCACAGATACGCAGTATTTT.

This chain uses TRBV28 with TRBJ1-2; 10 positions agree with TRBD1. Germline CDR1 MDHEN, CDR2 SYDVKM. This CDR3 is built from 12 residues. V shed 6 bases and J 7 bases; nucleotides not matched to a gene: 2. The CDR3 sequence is CASRRTGGGYTF. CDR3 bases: TGTGCCAGCAGAAGGACAGGGGGTGGCTACACCTTC.

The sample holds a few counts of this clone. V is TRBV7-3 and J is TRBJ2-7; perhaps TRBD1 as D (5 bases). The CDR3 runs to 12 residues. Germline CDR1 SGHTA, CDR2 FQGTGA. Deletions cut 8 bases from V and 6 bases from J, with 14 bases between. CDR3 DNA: TGTGCCAGCGGGGCAGGGATGGGCGAGCAGTACTTC. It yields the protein CASGAGMGEQYF.

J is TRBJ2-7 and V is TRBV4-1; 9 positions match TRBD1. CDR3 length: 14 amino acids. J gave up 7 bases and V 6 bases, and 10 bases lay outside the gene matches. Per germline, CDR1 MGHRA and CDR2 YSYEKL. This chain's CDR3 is CASRPTGGAAEQYF. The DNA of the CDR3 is TGCGCCAGCAGGCCAACAGGGGGCGCGGCGGAGCAGTACTTC.

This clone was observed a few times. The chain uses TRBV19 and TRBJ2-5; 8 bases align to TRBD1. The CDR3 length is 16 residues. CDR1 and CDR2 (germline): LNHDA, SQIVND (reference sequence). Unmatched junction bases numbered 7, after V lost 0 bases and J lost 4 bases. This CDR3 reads CASSIDLGQGRETQYF. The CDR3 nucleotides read TGTGCCAGTAGTATAGATCTAGGACAGGGAAGAGAGACCCAGTACTTC. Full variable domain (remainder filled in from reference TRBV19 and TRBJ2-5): DGGITQSPKYLFRKEGQNVTLSCEQNLNHDAMYWYRQDPGQGLRLIYYSQIVNDFQKGDIAEGYSVSREKKESFPLTVTSAQKNPTAFYLCASSIDLGQGRETQYFGPGTRLLVL.

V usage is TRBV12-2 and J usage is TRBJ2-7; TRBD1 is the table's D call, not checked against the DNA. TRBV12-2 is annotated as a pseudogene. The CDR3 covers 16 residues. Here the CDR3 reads CASRLVRDRCSYEQYF. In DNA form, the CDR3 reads TGTGCAAGTCGCTTAGTCCGGGACAGGTGCTCCTACGAGCAGTACTTC.

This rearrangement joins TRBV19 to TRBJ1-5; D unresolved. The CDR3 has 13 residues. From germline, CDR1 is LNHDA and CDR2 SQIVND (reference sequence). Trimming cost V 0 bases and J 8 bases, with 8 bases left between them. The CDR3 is CASSIDREKPQHF. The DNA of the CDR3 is TGTGCCAGTAGTATAGATAGAGAAAAGCCCCAGCATTTT.

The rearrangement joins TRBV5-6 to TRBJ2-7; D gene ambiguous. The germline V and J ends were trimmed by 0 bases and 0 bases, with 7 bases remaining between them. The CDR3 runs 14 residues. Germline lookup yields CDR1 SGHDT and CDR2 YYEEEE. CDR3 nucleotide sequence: TGTGCCAGCAGCTTGGTAGAAAGCTCCTACGAGCAGTACTTC. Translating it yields CASSLVESSYEQYF.

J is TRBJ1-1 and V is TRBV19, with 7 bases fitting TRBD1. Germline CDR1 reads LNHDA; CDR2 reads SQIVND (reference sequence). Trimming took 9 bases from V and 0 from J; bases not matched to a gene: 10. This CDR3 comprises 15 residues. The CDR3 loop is CASRGTANLNTEAFF. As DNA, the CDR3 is TGTGCCAGCAGAGGGACAGCCAACTTGAACACTGAAGCTTTCTTT.

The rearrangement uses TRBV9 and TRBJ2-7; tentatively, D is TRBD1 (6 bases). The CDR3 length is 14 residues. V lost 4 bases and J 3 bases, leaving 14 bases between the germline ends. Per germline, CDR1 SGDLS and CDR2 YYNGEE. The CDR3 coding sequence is TGTGCCAGCAGCTCTCTACCAGGGGACTACGAGCAGTACTTC. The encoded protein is CASSSLPGDYEQYF.

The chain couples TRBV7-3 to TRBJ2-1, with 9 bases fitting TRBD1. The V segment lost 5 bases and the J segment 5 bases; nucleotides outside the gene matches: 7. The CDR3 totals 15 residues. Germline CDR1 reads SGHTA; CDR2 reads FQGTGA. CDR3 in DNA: TGTGCCAGCAGCCCCGGGACAGGGTGGAACAATGAGCAGTTCTTC. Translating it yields CASSPGTGWNNEQFF.

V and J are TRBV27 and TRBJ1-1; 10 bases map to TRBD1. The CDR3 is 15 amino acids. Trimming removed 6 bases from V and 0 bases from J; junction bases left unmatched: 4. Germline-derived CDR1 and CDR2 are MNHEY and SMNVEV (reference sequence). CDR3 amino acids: CASSGTGVMNTEAFF. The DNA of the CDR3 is TGTGCCAGCAGCGGGACAGGGGTAATGAACACTGAAGCTTTCTTT.

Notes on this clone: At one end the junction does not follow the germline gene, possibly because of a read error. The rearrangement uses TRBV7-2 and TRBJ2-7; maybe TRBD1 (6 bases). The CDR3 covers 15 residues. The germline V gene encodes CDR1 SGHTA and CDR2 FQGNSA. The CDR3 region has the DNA TGTGCCAGCAGCCACGTGGCAGGGGCGACCTACGGGCAGTACTTC. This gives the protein CASSHVAGATYGQYF.

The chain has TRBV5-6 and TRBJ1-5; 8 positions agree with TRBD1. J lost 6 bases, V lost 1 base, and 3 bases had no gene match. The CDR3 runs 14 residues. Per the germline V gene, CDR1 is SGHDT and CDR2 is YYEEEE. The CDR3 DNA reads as TGTGCCAGCAGCTTGCAGGGGGCATTTCAGCCCCAGCATTTT. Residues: CASSLQGAFQPQHF.

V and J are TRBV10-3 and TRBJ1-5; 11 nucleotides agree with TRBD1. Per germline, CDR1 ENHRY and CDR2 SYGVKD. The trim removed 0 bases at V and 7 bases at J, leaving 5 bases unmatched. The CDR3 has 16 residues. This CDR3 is CAISESTGTGGQPQHF. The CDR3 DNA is TGTGCCATCAGTGAGTCGACGGGGACAGGGGGGCAGCCCCAGCATTTT.

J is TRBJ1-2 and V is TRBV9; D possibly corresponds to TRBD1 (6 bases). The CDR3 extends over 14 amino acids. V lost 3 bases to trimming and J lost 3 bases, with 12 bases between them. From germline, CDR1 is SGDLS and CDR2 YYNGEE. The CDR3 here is CASSAGQSHYGYTF. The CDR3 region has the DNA TGTGCCAGCAGCGCTGGACAGTCCCACTATGGCTACACCTTC. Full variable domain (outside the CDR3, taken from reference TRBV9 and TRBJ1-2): DSGVTQTPKHLITATGQRVTLRCSPRSGDLSVYWYQQSLDQGLQFLIQYYNGEERAKGNILERFSAQQFPDLHSELNLSSLELGDSALYFCASSAGQSHYGYTFGSGTRLTVV.

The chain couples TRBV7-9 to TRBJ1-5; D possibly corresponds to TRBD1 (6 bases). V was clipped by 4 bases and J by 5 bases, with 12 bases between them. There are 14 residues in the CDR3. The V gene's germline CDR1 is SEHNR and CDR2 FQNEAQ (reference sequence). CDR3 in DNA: TGTGCCAGCAGCTCTTGGGGGCCCGATCAGCCCCAGCATTTT. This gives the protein CASSSWGPDQPQHF.

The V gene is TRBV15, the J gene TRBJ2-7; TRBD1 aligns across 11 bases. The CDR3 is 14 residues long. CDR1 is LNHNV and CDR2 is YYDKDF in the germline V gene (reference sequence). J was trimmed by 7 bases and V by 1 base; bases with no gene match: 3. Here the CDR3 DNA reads TGTGCCACCAGCAGAGGGACAGGGGGCGGAGAGCAGTACTTC. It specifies CATSRGTGGGEQYF.

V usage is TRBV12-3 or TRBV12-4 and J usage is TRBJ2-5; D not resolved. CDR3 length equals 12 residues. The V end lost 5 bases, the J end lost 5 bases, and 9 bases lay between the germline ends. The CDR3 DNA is TGTGCCAGCAGTCCTCCTGAGGAGACCCAGTACTTC. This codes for CASSPPEETQYF.

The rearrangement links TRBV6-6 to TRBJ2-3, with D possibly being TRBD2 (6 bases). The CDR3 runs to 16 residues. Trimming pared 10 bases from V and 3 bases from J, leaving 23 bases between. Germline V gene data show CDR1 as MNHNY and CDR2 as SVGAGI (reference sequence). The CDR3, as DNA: TGTGCCATTTCCGGGGGAACCGGGTTTGGGACAGATACGCAGTATTTT. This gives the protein CAISGGTGFGTDTQYF.

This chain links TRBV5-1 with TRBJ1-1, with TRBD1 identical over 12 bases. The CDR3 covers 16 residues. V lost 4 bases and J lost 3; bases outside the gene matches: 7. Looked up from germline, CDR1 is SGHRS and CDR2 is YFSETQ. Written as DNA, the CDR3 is TGCGCCAGCAGCCCCGGGACAGGGGGCATGGACACTGAAGCTTTCTTT. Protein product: CASSPGTGGMDTEAFF.

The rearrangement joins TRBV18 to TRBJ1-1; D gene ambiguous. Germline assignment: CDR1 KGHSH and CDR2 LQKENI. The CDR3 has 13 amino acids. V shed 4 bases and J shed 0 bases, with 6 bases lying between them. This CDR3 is CASSLQVNTEAFF. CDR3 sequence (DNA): TGTGCCAGCTCACTGCAGGTGAACACTGAAGCTTTCTTT.

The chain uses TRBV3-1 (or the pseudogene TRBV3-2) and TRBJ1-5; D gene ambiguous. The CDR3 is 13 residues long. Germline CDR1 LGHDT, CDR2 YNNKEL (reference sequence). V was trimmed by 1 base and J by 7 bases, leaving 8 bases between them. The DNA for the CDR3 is TGTGCCAGCAGCCAAGGGGAGGGCCAGCCCCAGCATTTT. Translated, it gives CASSQGEGQPQHF.